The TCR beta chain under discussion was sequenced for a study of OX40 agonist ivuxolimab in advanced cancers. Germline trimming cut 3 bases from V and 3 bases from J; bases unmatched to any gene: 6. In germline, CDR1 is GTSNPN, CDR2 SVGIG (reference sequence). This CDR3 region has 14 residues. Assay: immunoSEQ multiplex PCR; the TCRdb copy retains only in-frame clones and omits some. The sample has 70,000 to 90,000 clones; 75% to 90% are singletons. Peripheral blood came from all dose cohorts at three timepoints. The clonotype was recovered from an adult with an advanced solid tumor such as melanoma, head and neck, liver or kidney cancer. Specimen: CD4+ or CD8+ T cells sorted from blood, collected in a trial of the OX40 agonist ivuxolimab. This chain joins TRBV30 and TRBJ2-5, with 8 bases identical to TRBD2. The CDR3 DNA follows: TGTGCCTGGAGCCGGGGACTAGGCGAAGAGACCCAGTACTTC. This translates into CAWSRGLGEETQYF. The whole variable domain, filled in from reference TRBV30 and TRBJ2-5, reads SQTIHQWPATLVQPVGSPLSLECTVEGTSNPNLYWYRQAAGRGLQLLFYSVGIGQISSEVPQNLSASRPQDRQFILSSKKLLLSDSGFYLCAWSRGLGEETQYFGPGTRLLVL.